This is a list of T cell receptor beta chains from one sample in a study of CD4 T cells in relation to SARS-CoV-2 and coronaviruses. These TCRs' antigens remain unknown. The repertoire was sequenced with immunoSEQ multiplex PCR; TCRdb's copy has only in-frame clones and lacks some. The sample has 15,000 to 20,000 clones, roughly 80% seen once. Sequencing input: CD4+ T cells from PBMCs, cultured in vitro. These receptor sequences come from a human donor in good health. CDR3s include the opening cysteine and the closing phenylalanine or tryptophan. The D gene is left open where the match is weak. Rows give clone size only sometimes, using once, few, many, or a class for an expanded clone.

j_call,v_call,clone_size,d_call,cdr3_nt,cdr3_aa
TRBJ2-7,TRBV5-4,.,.,TGTGCCAGCAGCTTCACCGGAAGCTCCTACGAGCAGTACTTC,CASSFTGSSYEQYF
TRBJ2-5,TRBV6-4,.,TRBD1,TGTGCCAGCAGCCGGGACAGTGCCCAAGAGACCCAGTACTTC,CASSRDSAQETQYF
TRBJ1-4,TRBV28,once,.,TGTGCCAGCTCTGGGTCTGAGGGGTCGTTGGAAAAACTGTTTTTT,CASSGSEGSLEKLFF
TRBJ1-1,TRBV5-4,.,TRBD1,TGTGCCAGCAGCTCTCGGACAGGGGGACTTGAAGCTTTCTTT,CASSSRTGGLEAFF
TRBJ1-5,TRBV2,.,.,TGTGCCAGCAGTGTTACTTTCGATCAGCCCCAGCATTTT,CASSVTFDQPQHF
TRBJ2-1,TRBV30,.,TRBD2,TGTGCCTGGAGTACTAGCGGGATTTTCAATGAGCAGTTCTTC,CAWSTSGIFNEQFF
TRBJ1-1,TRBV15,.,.,TGTGCCACCAGCAGAGATTTGAGCAACACTGAAGCTTTCTTT,CATSRDLSNTEAFF
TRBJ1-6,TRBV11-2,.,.,TGTGCCAGCAGCTCCGGACTGGGTAATTCACCCCTCCACTTT,CASSSGLGNSPLHF
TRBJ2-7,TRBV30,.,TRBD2,TGTGCCTGGGACCCAACTAGCGCGTTAACCTACGAGCAGTACTTC,CAWDPTSALTYEQYF
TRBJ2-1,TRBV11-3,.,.,TGTGCCAGCAGCTCCCGAATAGGTAGCGGAGGGGTTGATGAGCAGTTCTTC,CASSSRIGSGGVDEQFF
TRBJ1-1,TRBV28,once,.,TGTGCCAGCACCCAGGCGACAGGCGAAGCTTTCTTT,CASTQATGEAFF
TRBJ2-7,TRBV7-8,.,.,TGTGCCAGCAGCTTATCGGGAGTGGTGTCCGAGCAGTACTTC,CASSLSGVVSEQYF
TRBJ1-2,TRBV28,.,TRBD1,TGTGCCAGCAGTTTACCGACACGACAGGGGGAGCCTTTCCACACCTTC,CASSLPTRQGEPFHTF
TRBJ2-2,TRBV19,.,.,TGTGCCAGTGCCCTCGACCCCAGTGGCACCGGGGAGCTGTTTTTT,CASALDPSGTGELFF
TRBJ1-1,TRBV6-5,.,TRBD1,TGTGCCAGCAGTCCACAGGGGTCCAACACTGAAGCTTTCTTT,CASSPQGSNTEAFF
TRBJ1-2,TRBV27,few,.,TGTGCCAGCAGTAGGGCTGGACCATATGGCTACACCTTC,CASSRAGPYGYTF
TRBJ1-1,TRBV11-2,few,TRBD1,TGTGCCAGCAGCTTAGGTGGGACAGGGAGTCCTGAAGCTTTCTTT,CASSLGGTGSPEAFF
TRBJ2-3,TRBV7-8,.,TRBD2,TGTGCCAGCAGCCTCGTGGCGGGAGGATTCACAGATACGCAGTATTTT,CASSLVAGGFTDTQYF
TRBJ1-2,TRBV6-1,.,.,TGTGCCAGCAGTGAAGGGGCTTTTGGCTACACCTTC,CASSEGAFGYTF
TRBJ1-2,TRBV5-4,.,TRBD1,TGTGCCAGTCAAGAGGGACAGGGACACTATGGCTACACCTTC,CASQEGQGHYGYTF
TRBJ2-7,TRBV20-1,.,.,TGCAGTGCTTACAGGGAAGGGCAGTACTTC,CSAYREGQYF
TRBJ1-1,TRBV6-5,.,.,TGTGCCAGCAGTTTAAAAATGAACACTGAAGCTTTCTTT,CASSLKMNTEAFF
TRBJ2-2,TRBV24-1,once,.,TGTGCCACCAGTTTGACCGGGGAGCTGTTTTTT,CATSLTGELFF
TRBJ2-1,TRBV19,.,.,TGTGCCAGTAGTATTAATCCCCGGATTCCCTCCTACAATGAGCAGTTCTTC,CASSINPRIPSYNEQFF
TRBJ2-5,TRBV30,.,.,TGTGCCTGGAGGGGACAATCCGAGACCCAGTACTTC,CAWRGQSETQYF
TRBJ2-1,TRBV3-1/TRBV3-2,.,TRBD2,TGTGCCAGCAGCCAACTAGCGGGGGAAGATGAGCAGTTCTTC,CASSQLAGEDEQFF
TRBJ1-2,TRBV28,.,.,TGTGCCAGCAGTTCCGGGCCAGTTAACTATGGCTACACCTTC,CASSSGPVNYGYTF
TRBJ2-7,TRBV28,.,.,TGTGCCAGCAGTTTACCCTCCGACGGAAACTACGAGCAGTACTTC,CASSLPSDGNYEQYF
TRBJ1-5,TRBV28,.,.,TGTGCCAGCAGTTTAGCTGAGGATAATCAGCCCCAGCATTTT,CASSLAEDNQPQHF
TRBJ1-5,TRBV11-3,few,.,TGTGCCAGCAGCTTAGCCAGATGTAATCAGCCCCAGCATTTT,CASSLARCNQPQHF
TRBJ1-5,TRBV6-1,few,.,TGTGCCAGCAGTGAATATAGGGGGGGTCAGCCCCAGCATTTT,CASSEYRGGQPQHF
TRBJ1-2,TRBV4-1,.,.,TGCGCCAGCAGCCAAGATAGAGCGTACTATGGCTACACCTTC,CASSQDRAYYGYTF
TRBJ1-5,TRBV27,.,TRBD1,TGTGCCAGCAGTTCCCTCGGGACAGGTGTTAGCAATCAGCCCCAGCATTTT,CASSSLGTGVSNQPQHF
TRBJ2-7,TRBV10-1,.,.,TGCGCCAGCAGTCGGGCAGGGTCTATCTACGAGCAGTACTTC,CASSRAGSIYEQYF
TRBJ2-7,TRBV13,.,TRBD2,TGTGCCAGCAGCTTACGGACTAGCGGGTTATCCTACGAGCAGTACTTC,CASSLRTSGLSYEQYF
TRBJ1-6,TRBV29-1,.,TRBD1,TGCAGCGTCGTAACCGGACAGGGGTTCGGTTCACCCCTCCACTTT,CSVVTGQGFGSPLHF
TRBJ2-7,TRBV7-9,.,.,TGTGCCAGCAGCAACCAGGGAATTGAGTTGTACTTC,CASSNQGIELYF
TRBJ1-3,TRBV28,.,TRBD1,TGTGCCAGCAGTTTATTTGGCAGGGGGACCGCCTCACTCTCTGGAAACACCATATATTTT,CASSLFGRGTASLSGNTIYF
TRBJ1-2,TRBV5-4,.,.,TGTGCCACCAACCCTGGACAGCTCTATGGCTACACCTTC,CATNPGQLYGYTF